Listed here are 8 T cell receptor beta chains from one sample, sequenced in a study of beta chain features in type 1 diabetes (dated by TCRdb to 2017 to 2018). No antigens are known for them. The investigation overall reported the following: In all four CD4+ subsets, TCRB CDR3 length was moderately but significantly shorter in type 1 diabetes patients.

The library came from the immunoSEQ multiplex PCR assay. The entire amount of isolated RNA was reverse transcribed using the High Capacity cDNA Reverse Transcription Kit, so the sequenced TCRB transcripts were expressed ones. Entries here come from immuneACCESS through TCRdb and include only in-frame sequences with V and J called. Some clones fail to appear in such tables; in the studies checked, an unresolved V gene covers under half of the shortfall, and the cause of the remainder is unknown. This sample is represented by approximately 150,000 clones; more than 10% of them were singletons. Around 1.2% of the sample belongs to the ten largest clones. The source material was central memory CD4+ T cells from blood. The receptors derive from a man between 18 and 29 years old with type 1 diabetes.

This clone was recorded many times. V is TRBV27 and J is TRBJ2-1; 12 positions agree with TRBD1. Germline CDR1 is MNHEY and CDR2 is SMNVEV (reference sequence). Germline trimming cut 2 bases from V and 8 bases from J; bases unmatched to any gene: 4. The CDR3 totals 15 residues. This chain's CDR3 is CASSLKGTGGYEQFF. The CDR3 DNA follows: TGTGCCAGCAGTTTAAAGGGGACAGGGGGCTATGAGCAGTTCTTC.

In its sample, this clone was seen a few times. This rearrangement joins TRBV6-6 to TRBJ1-3; D is unclear. This CDR3 is built from 14 residues. The ends were cut back, 6 bases at V and 0 bases at J, with 9 bases in the middle. CDR1 MNHNY and CDR2 SVGAGI come from the germline V gene (reference sequence). The CDR3 here is CASSSSSSGNTIYF. The CDR3, as DNA: TGTGCCAGCAGCTCTTCGAGCTCTGGAAACACCATATATTTT.

A few counts support this clone. This rearrangement joins TRBV6-6 to TRBJ2-3; D gene ambiguous. The V and J ends lost 6 bases and 9 bases respectively, with 13 bases between them. CDR3 length: 12 residues. Germline V CDR1 and CDR2: MNHNY, SVGAGI (reference sequence). The CDR3 nucleotides read TGTGCCAGCAGCGCCCAGAGTACCACGCAGTATTTT. The encoded protein is CASSAQSTTQYF.

The chain uses TRBV5-4 and TRBJ2-3; the D call may be TRBD1 or TRBD2 (5 bases each). The CDR3 spans 14 residues. CDR1 is SGHNT and CDR2 is YYREEE in the germline V gene (reference sequence). V gave up 1 base and J gave up 2 bases, with 8 bases separating them. CDR3 in DNA: TGTGCCAGCAGCTTGCTGGGACCCACAGATACGCAGTATTTT. Its translation: CASSLLGPTDTQYF.

This clone was detected a few times. The chain links TRBV7-8 to TRBJ2-4; weak D call: TRBD1 (5 bases). The V end lost 4 bases, the J end lost 7 bases, and 11 bases lay between the germline ends. CDR3 length: 13 amino acids. Germline CDR1 SGHVS, CDR2 FQNEAQ. The CDR3 loop is CASSSTPGNIQYF. In nucleotides, the CDR3 is TGTGCCAGCAGCTCAACTCCAGGGAACATTCAGTACTTC.

On this clone itself: One junction end does not reproduce the germline sequence, and a read error may be involved. J is TRBJ2-7 and V is TRBV25-1, with 7 positions matching TRBD1. The CDR3 loop spans 14 amino acids. Per germline, CDR1 MGHDK and CDR2 SYGVNS. As DNA, the CDR3 is TGTGCCCGCAGTGCACGGGGACAGTCCCCCGGCCAGTACTTC. Protein product: CARSARGQSPGQYF.

The gene calls are TRBV7-2 and TRBJ2-3; 15 positions agree with TRBD2. After removal of 5 bases from V and 7 bases from J, the junction contained 7 bases not matched to a gene. The CDR3 loop spans 16 amino acids. CDR1 SGHTA and CDR2 FQGNSA come from the germline V gene. The CDR3 nucleotides read TGTGCCAGCAGCGACCGGACTAGCGGGAGGGGAAATACGCAGTATTTT. Translating gives CASSDRTSGRGNTQYF.

V gene TRBV5-1 combines with J gene TRBJ1-1, with D perhaps matching TRBD1 (5 bases). Germline V CDR1 and CDR2: SGHRS, YFSETQ. The CDR3 sequence is 13 residues long. V was cut by 3 bases and J by 1 base, with 7 bases left in between. The CDR3 DNA reads TGCGCCAGCAGCTCACAGGAGAACACTGAAGCTTTCTTT. Protein sequence: CASSSQENTEAFF.